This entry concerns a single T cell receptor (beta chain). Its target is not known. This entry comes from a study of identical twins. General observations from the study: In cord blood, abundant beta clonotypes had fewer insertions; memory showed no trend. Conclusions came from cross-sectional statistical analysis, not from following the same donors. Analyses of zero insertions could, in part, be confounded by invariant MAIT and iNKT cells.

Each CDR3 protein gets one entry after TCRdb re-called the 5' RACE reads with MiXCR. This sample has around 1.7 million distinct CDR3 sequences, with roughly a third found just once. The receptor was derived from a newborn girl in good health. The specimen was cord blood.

The CDR3 DNA sequence: TGTGCCAGCAGCTTGATGGGACTAGCCTCCTACAATGAGCAGTACTTC. Its translation: CASSLMGLASYNEQYF. The chain has TRBV5-6 and TRBJ2-1, with 9 bases identical to TRBD2. The end of the DNA fits TRBJ2-7 better, so the J call may be wrong. Germline values: CDR1 SGHDT, CDR2 YYEEEE. The CDR3 contains 16 residues.